The 2 T cell receptor beta chains reported below all come from one sample, sequenced in a study of CD8+ T cells in alopecia areata (dated by TCRdb to 2017 to 2018). The library was generated by the immunoSEQ multiplex PCR assay. RNA was extracted from all samples and reverse transcribed into cDNA, which served as template for TCR sequencing. TCRdb's version of the immuneACCESS table is confined to in-frame rearrangements and falls short of the full clone set. An unresolved V gene accounts for under half of the shortfall where checked; the remainder is of unknown origin. For this sample the table gives 120,000 or so clones, of which around 60% were detected only once. The ten most abundant clones make up around 5.7% of the sample. Sample time point, as interpreted from the label and publication: more than 3 weeks on oral tofacitinib. This specimen's treatment or condition label, interpreted: oral pan-JAK inhibitor, 5-10 mg twice daily.

The specimen was CD4+ T cells sorted from blood, collected at week 4, from a patient treated with tofacitinib. The origin of the receptors is a human donor with alopecia areata.

The J gene is TRBJ2-4, the V gene TRBV5-1; 8 bases line up with TRBD1. This CDR3 has 14 amino acids. Germline CDR1 SGHRS, CDR2 YFSETQ. The junction had 6 bases not matched to a gene; V was cut back by 3 bases and J by 7 bases. CDR3 DNA: TGCGCCAGCAGCTCCGACAGGGGTGCGAACATTCAGTACTTC. It specifies CASSSDRGANIQYF. The entire variable domain, with the rest obtained from reference TRBV5-1 and TRBJ2-4, is as follows: KAGVTQTPRYLIKTRGQQVTLSCSPISGHRSVSWYQQTPGQGLQFLFEYFSETQRNKGNFPGRFSGRQFSNSRSEMNVSTLELGDSALYLCASSSDRGANIQYFGAGTRLSVL.

The chain links TRBV7-3 to TRBJ1-1; D is undetermined. Trimming left V 2 bases short and J 1 base short, with 8 bases between. The CDR3 loop spans 14 amino acids. CDR1 and CDR2 (germline): SGHTA, FQGTGA. DNA for the CDR3: TGTGCCAGCAGCTTATCCCGGGGGAACACTGAAGCTTTCTTT. Its translation: CASSLSRGNTEAFF.